Listed below are T cell receptor beta chains from one sample, sequenced in a study of T cell repertoires in cytomegalovirus infection. MiXCR, run by TCRdb on the reads, gives a single entry per CDR3 protein. The repertoire includes a few hundred thousand distinct CDR3 sequences, about 35% of them detected once, and 13% sits in the top ten. What these receptors recognize is not known. The material sequenced was cultured PBMCs, taken from culture after CMV antigen stimulation. These receptor sequences come from a human donor in good health (CMV status not recorded). Some clones in this sample may be carry-over from other donors' samples. CDR3s include the opening cysteine and the closing phenylalanine or tryptophan. The D gene is left open where the match is weak. Not every row has a clone size; where given, it reads once, few, many or a size class.

d_call | clone_size | j_call | v_call | cdr3_aa | cdr3_nt
- | - | TRBJ2-1 | TRBV7-2 | CASSRRGFRYEQFF | TGTGCCAGCAGCCGCCGGGGCTTTCGTTATGAGCAGTTCTTC
TRBD2 | - | TRBJ2-1 | TRBV7-2 | CASYLAGVYNEQFF | TGTGCCAGCTATCTAGCGGGGGTCTACAATGAGCAGTTCTTC
- | - | TRBJ1-2 | TRBV29-1 | CSVEGRVYGYTF | TGCAGCGTTGAGGGCAGGGTCTATGGCTACACCTTC
- | - | TRBJ2-1 | TRBV6-1 | CASSFPTGSGYNEQFF | TGTGCCAGCAGTTTCCCCACGGGTAGCGGCTACAATGAGCAGTTCTTC
- | - | TRBJ2-4 | TRBV19 | CASSSRQLAKNIQYF | TGTGCCAGTTCTAGCCGACAGCTAGCCAAAAACATTCAGTACTTC
- | - | TRBJ2-7 | TRBV6-5 | CASSYSQTTPYEQYF | TGTGCCAGCAGTTACTCCCAGACTACGCCTTACGAGCAGTACTTC
- | - | TRBJ2-1 | TRBV28 | CASSLSRRAFGRNEQFF | TGTGCCAGCAGTTTATCGCGCAGGGCTTTTGGCAGAAATGAGCAGTTCTTC
- | - | TRBJ1-6 | TRBV28 | CASSRTGTVNSPLHF | TGTGCCAGCAGTCGAACCGGGACGGTAAATTCACCCCTCCACTTT
- | - | TRBJ2-3 | TRBV15 | CATSPSSTLTEDTQYF | TGTGCCACCAGCCCTAGTTCAACTTTGACCGAGGATACGCAGTATTTT
- | few | TRBJ1-4 | TRBV20-1 | CSARTGNEGYEKLFF | TGCAGTGCTCGTACAGGGAACGAGGGTTATGAAAAACTGTTTTTT
- | - | TRBJ2-2 | TRBV25-1 | CASGGRAGELFF | TGTGCCAGCGGAGGCAGGGCCGGGGAGCTGTTTTTT
- | - | TRBJ2-1 | TRBV28 | CASAAVSYNEQFF | TGTGCCAGCGCTGCGGTTTCCTACAATGAGCAGTTCTTC
TRBD2 | - | TRBJ2-5 | TRBV15 | CATSRSREGRWETQYF | TGTGCCACCAGCAGATCCCGGGAGGGGCGGTGGGAGACCCAGTACTTC
- | - | TRBJ1-5 | TRBV6-5 | CASSYRGPDNQPQHF | TGTGCCAGCAGTTATCGGGGGCCCGACAATCAGCCCCAGCATTTT
TRBD1 | - | TRBJ2-2 | TRBV27 | CASGQGRTGELFF | TGTGCCAGCGGACAGGGAAGGACCGGGGAGCTGTTTTTT
- | few | TRBJ1-2 | TRBV6-2/TRBV6-3 | CASRPGTTINYGYTF | TGTGCCAGCAGACCCGGGACAACAATTAACTATGGCTACACCTTC
- | - | TRBJ2-5 | TRBV28 | CASSGRVQETQYF | TGTGCCAGCAGCGGTCGAGTCCAAGAGACCCAGTACTTC